The next 11 T cell receptor beta chains were all read from a single sample in a study of shared clonotypes between healthy human individuals. Sequencing used immunoSEQ multiplex PCR; TCRdb keeps in-frame clones, though not all of them. This sample yields fewer than 1.6 million clones, of which 98% are seen a single time; about 0.34% belongs to the top ten. The source material was naive CD4+ T cells sorted from blood. The subset denotes: CD45RA+ positively selected. These receptors were obtained from a man aged 25 to 40 in good health.

V and J are TRBV7-9 and TRBJ2-7; TRBD2 matches 7 bases. From germline, CDR1 is SEHNR and CDR2 FQNEAQ (reference sequence). This CDR3 spans 19 amino acids. Trimming cost V 3 bases and J 4 bases; bases outside gene matches: 21. The CDR3 sequence: CASSFSGEGTLNGRYEQYF. The CDR3 DNA reads TGTGCCAGCAGCTTTTCCGGGGAGGGCACCCTTAATGGGAGGTACGAGCAGTACTTC. Full variable domain (outside the CDR3, taken from reference TRBV7-9 and TRBJ2-7): DTGVSQNPRHKITKRGQNVTFRCDPISEHNRLYWYRQTLGQGPEFLTYFQNEAQLEKSRLLSDRFSAERPKGSFSTLEIQRTEQGDSAMYLCASSFSGEGTLNGRYEQYFGPGTRLTVT.

The DNA for the CDR3 is TGTGCCAGCAGAAAACAGGCGTATCAGCCCCAGCATTTT. Residues: CASRKQAYQPQHF. The chain links TRBV6-5 to TRBJ1-5, with D maybe TRBD1 (5 bases). This CDR3 has 13 amino acids. CDR1 and CDR2 (germline): MNHEY, SVGAGI. The V gene lost 6 bases and the J gene lost 5 bases, with 11 bases spanning the gap.

V usage is TRBV7-2 and J usage is TRBJ2-4, with D possibly matching TRBD1 (5 bases). Germline CDR1 and CDR2: SGHTA and FQGNSA. V was pared by 2 bases and J by 1 base, with 15 bases between. The length of the CDR3 is 17 residues. CDR3 sequence reads: CASSLWGQGSAKNIQYF. In DNA form, the CDR3 reads TGTGCCAGCAGCTTATGGGGCCAGGGATCGGCCAAAAACATTCAGTACTTC.

V usage is TRBV5-8 and J usage is TRBJ2-5; TRBD2 agrees at 7 bases. The V segment lost 4 bases and the J segment 0 bases; nucleotides outside the gene matches: 6. The germline V gene has CDR1 SGHTS and CDR2 YDEGEE. CDR3 length: 15 amino acids. The CDR3 is CASSLSGTNQETQYF. CDR3 DNA: TGTGCCAGCAGCCTCTCTGGGACTAACCAAGAGACCCAGTACTTC.

This sequence joins TRBV27 and TRBJ2-7; perhaps TRBD2 as D (6 bases). V was trimmed by 1 base and J by 7 bases, leaving 14 bases between them. The germline V gene encodes CDR1 MNHEY and CDR2 SMNVEV (reference sequence). CDR3 length: 14 amino acids. The CDR3 loop reads CASSLFGFRGEQYF. The CDR3 DNA reads TGTGCCAGCAGTTTATTCGGCTTCCGGGGGGAGCAGTACTTC.

V usage is TRBV7-9 and J usage is TRBJ2-4; D remains unclear. The CDR3 is 15 residues long. Germline-derived CDR1 and CDR2 are SEHNR and FQNEAQ (reference sequence). Trimming cost V 6 bases and J 0 bases, with 12 bases left between them. The CDR3 DNA reads TGTGCCAGCAGTTCTTTCCCGGTAGCCAAAAACATTCAGTACTTC. It specifies CASSSFPVAKNIQYF.

This clone was found once. This chain uses TRBV11-2 with TRBJ2-7; D is unresolved. The CDR3 is made up of 16 amino acids. Trimming stripped 1 base from V and 0 bases from J, with 13 bases between. Germline lookup yields CDR1 SGHAT and CDR2 FQNNGV. The CDR3 bases are TGTGCCAGCAGCTTAGCCCAAGAACCCTACTCCTACGAGCAGTACTTC. Translating it yields CASSLAQEPYSYEQYF. The full variable domain, with the rest looked up from reference TRBV11-2 and TRBJ2-7, is EAGVAQSPRYKIIEKRQSVAFWCNPISGHATLYWYQQILGQGPKLLIQFQNNGVVDDSQLPKDRFSAERLKGVDSTLKIQPAKLEDSAVYLCASSLAQEPYSYEQYFGPGTRLTVT.

The chain carries TRBV5-8 and TRBJ1-3; D gene unclear. This CDR3 comprises 13 residues. The germline V and J ends were trimmed by 1 base and 4 bases, with 6 bases remaining between them. CDR1 and CDR2 (germline): SGHTS, YDEGEE. CDR3 in DNA: TGTGCCAGCAGCTTGAGAAAGGGAAACACCATATATTTT. Amino acids: CASSLRKGNTIYF.

V gene TRBV28 combines with J gene TRBJ1-2; D is perhaps TRBD1 (5 bases). CDR1 MDHEN and CDR2 SYDVKM come from the germline V gene. V was shortened by 5 bases and J by 5 bases, with 12 bases between the two germline ends. This CDR3 has 13 amino acids. CDR3 sequence (DNA): TGTGCCAGCAGTATCACAGGCATATATGGCTACACCTTC. Translating it yields CASSITGIYGYTF.

This rearrangement joins TRBV18 to TRBJ2-3; the D is unclear. V lost 6 bases, J lost 1 base, and 14 bases lay in between. CDR1 is KGHSH, CDR2 LQKENI, per germline. This CDR3 has 15 residues. CDR3 sequence (DNA): TGTGCCAGCTCCTTCGTTCAGAGCCGCACAGATACGCAGTATTTT. The encoded protein is CASSFVQSRTDTQYF.

The chain combines TRBV11-3 with TRBJ2-3, with D possibly matching TRBD1 (6 bases). V was trimmed by 5 bases and J by 0 bases, leaving 9 bases between them. Looked up from germline, CDR1 is SGHNT and CDR2 is YENEEA. This CDR3 spans 14 amino acids. The CDR3 nucleotides are TGTGCCAGCAGCCAACAGGGTAGCACAGATACGCAGTATTTT. It specifies CASSQQGSTDTQYF. The full variable domain, completed using reference TRBV11-3 and TRBJ2-3, is EAGVVQSPRYKIIEKKQPVAFWCNPISGHNTLYWYLQNLGQGPELLIRYENEEAVDDSQLPKDRFSAERLKGVDSTLKIQPAELGDSAVYLCASSQQGSTDTQYFGPGTRLTVL.